Each of the 10 T cell receptor beta chains below was sequenced from the same sample in a study of blood T cell repertoires in COVID-19. The protocol was immunoSEQ multiplex PCR, while the TCRdb copy is restricted to in-frame clones and leaves out a portion. The data contain tens of thousands of clones, about 87% of them seen just once; the ten biggest clones take up 7% to 9%. The sequencing input was peripheral blood. Receptors were obtained from a human donor with acute or convalescent COVID-19. The donor label of this sample is uncertain.

The chain carries TRBV10-2 and TRBJ2-3; 9 bases align to TRBD1. J was trimmed by 5 bases and V by 6 bases; bases with no gene match: 6. The CDR3 sequence is 14 residues long. The germline V gene encodes CDR1 WSHSY and CDR2 SAAADI. The CDR3 protein is CASRPGQGIDTQYF. As DNA, the CDR3 is TGCGCCAGCAGACCGGGACAGGGAATAGATACGCAGTATTTT.

The chain couples TRBV5-5 to TRBJ2-5; 15 bases line up with TRBD2. The CDR3 totals 17 residues. CDR1 SGHKS and CDR2 YYEKEE come from the germline V gene (reference sequence). The junction had 7 bases not matched to a gene; V was cut back by 2 bases and J by 5 bases. CDR3 sequence reads: CASSFRTSGGALETQYF. CDR3 nucleotide sequence: TGTGCCAGCAGCTTCAGGACTAGCGGGGGGGCCTTGGAGACCCAGTACTTC.

V is TRBV4-1 and J is TRBJ1-6; 10 bases fit TRBD1. V lost 1 base, J lost 6 bases, and 6 bases stayed unmatched. This CDR3 has 17 amino acids. Germline CDR1 and CDR2: MGHRA and YSYEKL. The CDR3 DNA follows: TGCGCCAGCAGCCAAGTCCTTCGGACAGGGGGTAATTCACCCCTCCACTTT. It translates to CASSQVLRTGGNSPLHF.

This chain connects TRBV7-2 to TRBJ2-5; TRBD2 might be the D (6 bases). The germline V and J ends were trimmed by 1 base and 12 bases, with 9 bases remaining between them. CDR1 and CDR2 from the germline V gene are SGHTA and FQGNSA. CDR3 length equals 11 residues. The CDR3 DNA sequence: TGTGCCAGCAGCTTAGACGTAGCGGAGTACTTC. Its protein is CASSLDVAEYF.

This clone was seen a handful of times. The J gene is TRBJ2-7, the V gene TRBV5-6, with a weak D call TRBD1 (7 bases). From germline, CDR1 is SGHDT and CDR2 YYEEEE. The CDR3 extends over 13 amino acids. V lost 7 bases to trimming and J lost 5 bases, with 16 bases between them. In nucleotides, the CDR3 is TGTGCCAGCCGGCTCAGGGGGGTACACGAGCAGTACTTC. It specifies CASRLRGVHEQYF.

The chain couples TRBV6-1 to TRBJ1-3; maybe TRBD1 (5 bases). The CDR3 runs 15 residues. The V gene lost 2 bases and the J gene lost 5 bases, with 13 bases spanning the gap. The germline V gene has CDR1 MNHNS and CDR2 SASEGT. DNA of the CDR3: TGTGCCAGCAGTGAACCCCAGGGTTCCAGAAACACCATATATTTT. Protein: CASSEPQGSRNTIYF.

This chain links TRBV27 with TRBJ2-7; TRBD2 matches at 9 bases. Germline trimming cut 10 bases from V and 3 bases from J; bases unmatched to any gene: 7. The CDR3 consists of 13 residues. Per the germline V gene, CDR1 is MNHEY and CDR2 is SMNVEV (reference sequence). The CDR3 bases are TGTGCCACCTCTAGCGGGGATTACTACGAGCAGTACTTC. Its protein is CATSSGDYYEQYF.

The DNA for the CDR3 is TGTGCCAGCAGCGCCTCTAACCTCTCGCAGTACTTC. Its translation is CASSASNLSQYF. The V call is TRBV6-2 or TRBV6-3, the J call TRBJ2-7; no firm D call. V gave up 6 bases and J gave up 9 bases, with 15 bases separating them. The CDR3 contains 12 residues. The germline CDR1 and CDR2 sequences are MNHEY and SVGEGT.

The CDR3 sequence is CASSWGTSGGAGELFF. Written as DNA, the CDR3 is TGTGCCAGCAGCTGGGGTACTAGCGGGGGTGCCGGGGAGCTGTTTTTT. The chain combines TRBV5-6 with TRBJ2-2; 11 bases align to TRBD2. J gave up 6 bases and V 3 bases, and 7 bases lay outside the gene matches. The CDR3 consists of 16 residues. The germline gives CDR1 SGHDT, CDR2 YYEEEE. Complete variable domain (other parts from reference TRBV5-6 and TRBJ2-2): DAGVTQSPTHLIKTRGQQVTLRCSPKSGHDTVSWYQQALGQGPQFIFQYYEEEERQRGNFPDRFSGHQFPNYSSELNVNALLLGDSALYLCASSWGTSGGAGELFFGEGSRLTVL.

The CDR3 coding sequence is TGTGCCAGCAGTTACCCGTTAGCGGGGGTCACAGATACGCAGTATTTT. It codes for CASSYPLAGVTDTQYF. V is TRBV6-2 or TRBV6-3 and J is TRBJ2-3; 9 bases agree with TRBD2. The CDR3 sequence is 16 residues long. Germline V gene sequence: CDR1 MNHEY, CDR2 SVGEGT. After removal of 2 bases from V and 2 bases from J, the junction contained 5 bases not matched to a gene.